Below, 7 T cell receptor beta chains from the same sample are listed, as sequenced in a study of vaccination effects on CD4 cells after COVID-19. With roughly 10 days of culture completed, CD4+ T cells were isolated. Assay used: immunoSEQ multiplex PCR; TCRdb lists only in-frame clones, some missing. The sample shows approximately 47,000 clones, 76% of them seen only once. Which antigens these TCRs recognize remains unknown. Specimen: CD4+ T cells from PBMCs cultured without peptide, collected before COVID-19 vaccination. The receptors stem from a human donor who had a prior SARS-CoV-2 infection.

The sample holds one count of this clone. This rearrangement joins TRBV19 to TRBJ1-1; TRBD1 is a possible D gene (5 bases). V gave up 7 bases and J gave up 3 bases, with 15 bases separating them. The CDR3 has 14 amino acids. Germline values: CDR1 LNHDA, CDR2 SQIVND (reference sequence). The CDR3 DNA reads TGTGCCAGTACCAAAGTAGCAGGGTACACTGAAGCTTTCTTT. This gives the protein CASTKVAGYTEAFF.

The chain links TRBV6-2 or TRBV6-3 to TRBJ2-7; 7 bases fit TRBD2. The V gene end was trimmed by 2 bases and the J gene end by 5 bases; junction bases not matched to a gene: 9. Germline V gene sequence: CDR1 MNHEY, CDR2 SVGEGT. There are 15 residues in the CDR3. The CDR3 nucleotides are TGTGCCAGCAGTTACCTTTTGGCGGGAGAGGACGAGCAGTACTTC. Its translation is CASSYLLAGEDEQYF.

The chain uses TRBV4-1 and TRBJ2-7, with 10 bases identical to TRBD1. V lost 5 bases, J lost 6 bases, and 10 bases stayed unmatched. CDR3 length: 15 residues. Looked up from germline, CDR1 is MGHRA and CDR2 is YSYEKL. This CDR3 reads CASSSTQTGGSEQYF. The CDR3 DNA is TGCGCCAGCAGCAGCACCCAGACAGGGGGCAGCGAGCAGTACTTC.

This clone was detected a few times. The genes are TRBV10-3 and TRBJ1-3, with a possible D match to TRBD1 (6 bases). This CDR3 comprises 16 residues. Germline V CDR1 and CDR2: ENHRY, SYGVKD. Between the trimmed V and J ends, which lost 5 bases and 0 bases, there was a span of 14 bases. The CDR3 reads CAISSTQGSSGNTIYF. The CDR3 nucleotides read TGTGCCATCAGTTCGACCCAGGGGAGCTCTGGAAACACCATATATTTT.

The V call is TRBV3-1 (or the pseudogene TRBV3-2), the J call TRBJ1-2, with a tentative D call TRBD1 (5 bases). V was shortened by 0 bases and J by 8 bases, with 16 bases between the two germline ends. The germline CDR1 and CDR2 sequences are LGHDT and YNNKEL (reference sequence). CDR3 length: 15 amino acids. As DNA, the CDR3 is TGTGCCAGCAGCCAAGAGGGACGGACGTTTGAGGGCTACACCTTC. As protein: CASSQEGRTFEGYTF.

This clone showed up just once. This chain links TRBV28 with TRBJ2-3, with 8 bases matching TRBD1. The CDR3 loop spans 16 amino acids. V trimming: 2 bases; J trimming: 3 bases; junction bases outside the gene matches: 7. CDR1 and CDR2 from the germline V gene are MDHEN and SYDVKM. The DNA of the CDR3 is TGTGCCAGCAGTTTACCTGGACAGGGTGAAACAGATACGCAGTATTTT. It is translated as CASSLPGQGETDTQYF. Full variable domain (missing parts from reference TRBV28 and TRBJ2-3): DVKVTQSSRYLVKRTGEKVFLECVQDMDHENMFWYRQDPGLGLRLIYFSYDVKMKEKGDIPEGYSVSREKKERFSLILESASTNQTSMYLCASSLPGQGETDTQYFGPGTRLTVL.

The chain carries TRBV5-4 and TRBJ1-6; maybe TRBD1 (5 bases). Germline V gene lookup returns CDR1 SGHNT and CDR2 YYREEE (reference sequence). The CDR3 spans 17 residues. V lost 3 bases to trimming and J lost 6 bases, with 19 bases between them. The CDR3 DNA sequence: TGTGCCAGCAGCTCGGGAACGGGGGGATTCGCTAATTCACCCCTCCACTTT. It translates to CASSSGTGGFANSPLHF. The variable domain in full, completed from reference TRBV5-4 and TRBJ1-6, reads ETGVTQSPTHLIKTRGQQVTLRCSSQSGHNTVSWYQQALGQGPQFIFQYYREEENGRGNFPPRFSGLQFPNYSSELNVNALELDDSALYLCASSSGTGGFANSPLHFGNGTRLTVT.